The 8 T cell receptor beta chains below were found in one sample sequenced in a study of blood T cell repertoires in COVID-19 (dated by TCRdb to about 2020). Receptor amplification or capture employed the immunoSEQ multiplex PCR assay. TCRdb took this table from immuneACCESS and kept in-frame rearrangements with V and J called. Such tables lack part of the clones; where checked against another copy, unresolved V genes explain under half of the gap, and the rest is unexplained. Across this sample there are 150,000 to 180,000 clones, with 65% to 90% seen only once. 12% of the sample lies in the top ten. The material sequenced was peripheral blood. The receptors shown here come from an older woman with COVID-19, enrolled during active disease.

V gene TRBV6-1 combines with J gene TRBJ1-1; 7 bases agree with TRBD1. The germline CDR1 and CDR2 sequences are MNHNS and SASEGT. The V and J ends lost 0 bases and 11 bases, in that order; junction bases with no gene match: 6. The CDR3 contains 13 residues. CDR3 nucleotides: TGTGCCAGCAGTGAAGCACGACAGGGTAGGGCTTTCTTT. This translates into CASSEARQGRAFF.

Regarding this clone: The same CDR3 arises from other DNA sequences in this sample as well. This chain joins TRBV27 and TRBJ1-5; TRBD1 matches 7 bases. V trimming: 5 bases; J trimming: 1 base; junction bases outside the gene matches: 5. CDR3 length equals 15 residues. Germline-derived CDR1 and CDR2 are MNHEY and SMNVEV (reference sequence). This CDR3 reads CASSPQGVSNQPQHF. CDR3 nucleotide sequence: TGTGCCAGCAGTCCCCAGGGGGTGAGCAATCAGCCCCAGCATTTT.

The chain recombines TRBV7-3 with TRBJ1-2, with 8 bases aligning to TRBD1. The CDR3 is 16 residues long. Per the germline V gene, CDR1 is SGHTA and CDR2 is FQGTGA. After removal of 5 bases from V and 4 bases from J, the junction contained 12 bases not matched to a gene. The CDR3, as DNA: TGTGCCAGCAGCCCAGGGGGCGCAAAAAACTCCTATGGCTACACCTTC. Translated, it gives CASSPGGAKNSYGYTF.

The chain links TRBV15 to TRBJ1-6, with D unresolved. The CDR3 has 13 amino acids. V was pared by 3 bases and J by 7 bases, with 7 bases between. Germline V gene sequence: CDR1 LNHNV, CDR2 YYDKDF (reference sequence). For the CDR3, the DNA is TGTGCCACCAGCAGGGTGGAGAATTCACCCCTCCACTTT. Amino acids: CATSRVENSPLHF.

The chain recombines TRBV10-3 with TRBJ2-1, with 10 bases that match TRBD2. V dropped 8 bases and J dropped 8; count of bases not matched to a gene: 12. CDR1 is ENHRY, CDR2 SYGVKD, per germline. The CDR3 sequence is 15 residues long. This chain's CDR3 is CAISTGLASLDEQFF. The CDR3 nucleotides are TGTGCCATCTCTACGGGACTAGCGTCGTTAGATGAGCAGTTCTTC.

This clone has at least ten counts. V gene TRBV10-3 combines with J gene TRBJ1-3; 7 bases match TRBD1. The ends lost 6 bases at V and 4 bases at J; junction bases unmatched: 6. The CDR3 is 14 amino acids. Germline lookup yields CDR1 ENHRY and CDR2 SYGVKD. CDR3 residues: CAIRQTGEGNTIYF. Here the CDR3 DNA reads TGTGCCATCAGACAAACAGGGGAAGGAAACACCATATATTTT.

The J gene is TRBJ2-5, the V gene TRBV9; D is unclear. CDR1 is SGDLS and CDR2 is YYNGEE in the germline V gene. V was clipped by 4 bases and J by 0 bases, with 16 bases between them. The CDR3 is 16 amino acids. DNA for the CDR3: TGTGCCAGCAGCCCCGGCCCCTACGGAGACCAAGAGACCCAGTACTTC. It is translated as CASSPGPYGDQETQYF.

The chain combines TRBV7-8 with TRBJ1-1, with a possible D match to TRBD1 (5 bases). The germline V gene has CDR1 SGHVS and CDR2 FQNEAQ. With 2 bases removed from V and 2 bases from J, the gap between germline ends came to 12 bases. The CDR3 spans 15 residues. CDR3 in amino acids: CASSLQRQRNTEAFF. The DNA of the CDR3 is TGTGCCAGCAGCTTACAAAGACAGAGAAACACTGAAGCTTTCTTT.